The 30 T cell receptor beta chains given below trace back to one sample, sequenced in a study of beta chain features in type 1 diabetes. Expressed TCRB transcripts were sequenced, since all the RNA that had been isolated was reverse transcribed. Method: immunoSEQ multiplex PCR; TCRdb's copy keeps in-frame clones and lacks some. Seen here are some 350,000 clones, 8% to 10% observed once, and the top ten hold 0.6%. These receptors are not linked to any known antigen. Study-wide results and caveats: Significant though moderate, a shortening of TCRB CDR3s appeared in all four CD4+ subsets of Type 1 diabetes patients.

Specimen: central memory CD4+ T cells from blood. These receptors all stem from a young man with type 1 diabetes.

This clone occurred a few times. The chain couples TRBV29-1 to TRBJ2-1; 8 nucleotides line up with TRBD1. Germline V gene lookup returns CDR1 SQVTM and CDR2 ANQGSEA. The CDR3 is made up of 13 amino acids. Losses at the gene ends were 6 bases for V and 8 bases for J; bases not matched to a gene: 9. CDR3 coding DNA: TGCAGCGTCGGACAGGGAACTGTGGATGAGCAGTTCTTC. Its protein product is CSVGQGTVDEQFF.

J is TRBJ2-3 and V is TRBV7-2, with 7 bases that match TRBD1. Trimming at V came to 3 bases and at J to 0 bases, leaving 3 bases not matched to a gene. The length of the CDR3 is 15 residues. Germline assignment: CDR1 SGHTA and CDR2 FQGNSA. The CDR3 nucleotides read TGTGCCAGCAGCTTTGGGACAGTAAGCACAGATACGCAGTATTTT. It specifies CASSFGTVSTDTQYF.

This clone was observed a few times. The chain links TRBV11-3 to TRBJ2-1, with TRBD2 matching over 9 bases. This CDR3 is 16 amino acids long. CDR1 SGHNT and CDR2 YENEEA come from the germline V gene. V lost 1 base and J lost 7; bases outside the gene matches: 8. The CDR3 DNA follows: TGTGCCAGCAGCTTAGCTAGCGGGGTCTCGGGGAATGAGCAGTTCTTC. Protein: CASSLASGVSGNEQFF.

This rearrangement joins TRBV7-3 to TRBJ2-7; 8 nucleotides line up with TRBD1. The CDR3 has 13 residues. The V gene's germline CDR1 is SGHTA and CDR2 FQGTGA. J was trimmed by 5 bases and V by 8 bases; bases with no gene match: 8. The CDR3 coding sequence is TGTGCCAGCCAGGAGGCAGGGGGCCACGAGCAGTACTTC. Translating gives CASQEAGGHEQYF.

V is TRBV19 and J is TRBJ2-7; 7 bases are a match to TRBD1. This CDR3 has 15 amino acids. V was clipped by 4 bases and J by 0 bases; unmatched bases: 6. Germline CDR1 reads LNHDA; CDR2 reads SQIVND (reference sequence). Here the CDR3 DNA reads TGTGCCAGTAGTAGGCCGGGGACAGACTCCTACGAGCAGTACTTC. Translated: CASSRPGTDSYEQYF.

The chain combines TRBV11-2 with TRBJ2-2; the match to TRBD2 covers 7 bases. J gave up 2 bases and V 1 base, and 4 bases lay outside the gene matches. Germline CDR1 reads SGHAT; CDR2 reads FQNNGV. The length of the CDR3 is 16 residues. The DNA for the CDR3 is TGTGCCAGCAGCTTAGCGCCTAGCGGAAACACCGGGGAGCTGTTTTTT. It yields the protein CASSLAPSGNTGELFF.

CDR3 amino acids: CASSYPSTGRDTEAFF. Written as DNA, the CDR3 is TGTGCCAGCAGTTACCCTTCGACAGGCCGGGACACTGAAGCTTTCTTT. The chain carries TRBV6-5 and TRBJ1-1, with D possibly being TRBD1 (6 bases). From germline, CDR1 is MNHEY and CDR2 SVGAGI. The CDR3 is made up of 16 amino acids. The V end was cut by 2 bases, the J end by 3 bases, with 16 bases between.

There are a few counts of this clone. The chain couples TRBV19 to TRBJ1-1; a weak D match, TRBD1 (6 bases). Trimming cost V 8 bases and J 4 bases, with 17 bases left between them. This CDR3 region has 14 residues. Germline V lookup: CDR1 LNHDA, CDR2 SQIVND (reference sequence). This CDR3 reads CASEQGGLITEAFF. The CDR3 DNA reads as TGTGCCAGTGAGCAAGGGGGGTTAATCACTGAAGCTTTCTTT. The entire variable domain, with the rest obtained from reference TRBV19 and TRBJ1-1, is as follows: DGGITQSPKYLFRKEGQNVTLSCEQNLNHDAMYWYRQDPGQGLRLIYYSQIVNDFQKGDIAEGYSVSREKKESFPLTVTSAQKNPTAFYLCASEQGGLITEAFFGQGTRLTVV.

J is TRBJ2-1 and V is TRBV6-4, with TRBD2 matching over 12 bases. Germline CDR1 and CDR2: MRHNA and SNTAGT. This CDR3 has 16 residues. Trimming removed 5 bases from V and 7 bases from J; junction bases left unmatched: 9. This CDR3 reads CASSIRLAGAGNEQFF. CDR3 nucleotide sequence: TGTGCCAGCAGTATCCGACTAGCGGGAGCGGGGAATGAGCAGTTCTTC.

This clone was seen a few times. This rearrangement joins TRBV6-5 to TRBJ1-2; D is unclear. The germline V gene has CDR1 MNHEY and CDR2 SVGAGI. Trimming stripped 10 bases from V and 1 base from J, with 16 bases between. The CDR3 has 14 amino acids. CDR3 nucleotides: TGTGCCACCCACCCGATGGGAAATAACTATGGCTACACCTTC. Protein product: CATHPMGNNYGYTF.

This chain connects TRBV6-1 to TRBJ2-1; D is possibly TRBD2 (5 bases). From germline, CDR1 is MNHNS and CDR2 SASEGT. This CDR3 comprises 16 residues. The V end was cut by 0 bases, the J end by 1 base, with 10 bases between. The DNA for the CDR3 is TGTGCCAGCAGTGAAGCCCCGGGATTTTCCTACAATGAGCAGTTCTTC. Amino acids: CASSEAPGFSYNEQFF.

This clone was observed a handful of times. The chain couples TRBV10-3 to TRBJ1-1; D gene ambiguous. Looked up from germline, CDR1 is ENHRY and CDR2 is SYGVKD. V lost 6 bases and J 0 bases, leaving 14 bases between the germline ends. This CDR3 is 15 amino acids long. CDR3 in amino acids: CAIRLDREMNTEAFF. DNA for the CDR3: TGTGCCATCAGGCTGGACCGAGAAATGAACACTGAAGCTTTCTTT.

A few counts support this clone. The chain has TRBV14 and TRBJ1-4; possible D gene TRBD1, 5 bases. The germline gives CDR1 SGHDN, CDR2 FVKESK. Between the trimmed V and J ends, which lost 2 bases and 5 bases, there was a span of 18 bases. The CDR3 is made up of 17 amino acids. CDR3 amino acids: CASSQQVKGHQNEKLFF. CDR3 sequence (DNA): TGTGCCAGCAGCCAACAAGTCAAGGGGCACCAGAATGAAAAACTGTTTTTT. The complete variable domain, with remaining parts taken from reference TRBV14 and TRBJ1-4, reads EAGVTQFPSHSVIEKGQTVTLRCDPISGHDNLYWYRRVMGKEIKFLLHFVKESKQDESGMPNNRFLAERTGGTYSTLKVQPAELEDSGVYFCASSQQVKGHQNEKLFFGSGTQLSVL.

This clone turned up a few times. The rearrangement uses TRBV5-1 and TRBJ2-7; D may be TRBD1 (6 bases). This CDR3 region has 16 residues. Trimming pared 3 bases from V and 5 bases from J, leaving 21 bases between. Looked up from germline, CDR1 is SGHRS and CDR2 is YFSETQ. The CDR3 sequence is CASSWELGAAHDEQYF. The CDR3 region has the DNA TGCGCCAGCAGCTGGGAACTGGGGGCAGCCCATGACGAGCAGTACTTC.

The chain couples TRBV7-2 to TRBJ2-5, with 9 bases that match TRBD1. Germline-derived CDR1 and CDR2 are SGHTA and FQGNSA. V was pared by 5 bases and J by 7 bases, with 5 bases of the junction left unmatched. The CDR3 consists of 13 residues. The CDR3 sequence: CASSRDREATQYF. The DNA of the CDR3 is TGTGCCAGCAGCCGGGACAGGGAGGCGACCCAGTACTTC.

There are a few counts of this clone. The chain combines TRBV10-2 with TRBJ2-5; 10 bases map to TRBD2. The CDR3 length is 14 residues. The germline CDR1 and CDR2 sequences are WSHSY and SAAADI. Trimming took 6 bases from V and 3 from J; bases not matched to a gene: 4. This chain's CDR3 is CASSRTSGEETQYF. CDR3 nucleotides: TGCGCCAGCAGCCGGACTAGCGGCGAAGAGACCCAGTACTTC.

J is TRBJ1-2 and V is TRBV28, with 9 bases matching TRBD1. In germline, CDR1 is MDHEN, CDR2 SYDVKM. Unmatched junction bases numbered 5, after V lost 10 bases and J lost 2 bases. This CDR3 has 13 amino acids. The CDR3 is CATETGGNYGYTF. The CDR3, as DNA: TGTGCCACCGAAACAGGGGGCAACTATGGCTACACCTTC.

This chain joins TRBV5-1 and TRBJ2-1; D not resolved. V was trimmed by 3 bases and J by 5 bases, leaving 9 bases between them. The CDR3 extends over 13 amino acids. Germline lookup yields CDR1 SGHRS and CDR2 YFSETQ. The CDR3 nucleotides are TGCGCCAGCAGCTCGACCCCCAACAATGAGCAGTTCTTC. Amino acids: CASSSTPNNEQFF.

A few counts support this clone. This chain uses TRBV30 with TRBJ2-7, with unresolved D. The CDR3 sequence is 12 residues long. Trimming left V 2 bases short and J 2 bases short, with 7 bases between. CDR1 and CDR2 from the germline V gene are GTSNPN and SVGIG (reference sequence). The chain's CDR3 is CAWSTSTYEQYF. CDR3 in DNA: TGTGCCTGGAGTACCTCCACCTACGAGCAGTACTTC.

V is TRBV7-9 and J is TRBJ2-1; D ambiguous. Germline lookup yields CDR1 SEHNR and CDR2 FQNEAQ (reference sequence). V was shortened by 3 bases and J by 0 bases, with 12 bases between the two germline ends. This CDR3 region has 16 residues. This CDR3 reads CASSLGGASSYNEQFF. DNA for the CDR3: TGTGCCAGCAGCTTGGGCGGAGCCAGCTCCTACAATGAGCAGTTCTTC.

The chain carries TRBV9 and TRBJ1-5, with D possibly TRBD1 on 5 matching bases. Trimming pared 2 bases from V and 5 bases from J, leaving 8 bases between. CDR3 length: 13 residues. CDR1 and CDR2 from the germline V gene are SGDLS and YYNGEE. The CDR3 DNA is TGTGCCAGCAGCGTGGGGCAGCATCAGCCCCAGCATTTT. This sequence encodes CASSVGQHQPQHF.

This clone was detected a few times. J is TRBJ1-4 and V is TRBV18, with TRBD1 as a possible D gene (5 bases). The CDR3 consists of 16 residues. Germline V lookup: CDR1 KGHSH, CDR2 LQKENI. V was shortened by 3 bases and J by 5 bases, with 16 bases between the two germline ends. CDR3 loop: CASSPNQGVPNEKLFF. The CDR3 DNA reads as TGTGCCAGCTCACCGAATCAGGGTGTCCCAAATGAAAAACTGTTTTTT. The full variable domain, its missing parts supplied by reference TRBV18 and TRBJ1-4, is NAGVMQNPRHLVRRRGQEARLRCSPMKGHSHVYWYRQLPEEGLKFMVYLQKENIIDESGMPKERFSAEFPKEGPSILRIQQVVRGDSAAYFCASSPNQGVPNEKLFFGSGTQLSVL.

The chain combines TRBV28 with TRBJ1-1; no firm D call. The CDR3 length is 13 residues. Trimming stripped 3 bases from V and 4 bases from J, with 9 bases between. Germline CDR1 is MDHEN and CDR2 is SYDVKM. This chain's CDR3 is CASSFTVITEAFF. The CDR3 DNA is TGTGCCAGCAGTTTCACGGTTATCACTGAAGCTTTCTTT.

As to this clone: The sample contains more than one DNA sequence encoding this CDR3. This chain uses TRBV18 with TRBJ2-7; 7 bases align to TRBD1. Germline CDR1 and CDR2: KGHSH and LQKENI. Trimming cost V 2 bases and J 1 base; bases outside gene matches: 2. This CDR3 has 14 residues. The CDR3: CASSPGTVSYEQYF. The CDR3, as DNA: TGTGCCAGCTCACCAGGGACAGTGTCCTACGAGCAGTACTTC.

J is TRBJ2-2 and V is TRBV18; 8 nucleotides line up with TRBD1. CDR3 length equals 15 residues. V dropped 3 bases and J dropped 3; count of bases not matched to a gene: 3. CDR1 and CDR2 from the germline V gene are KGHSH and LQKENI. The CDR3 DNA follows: TGTGCCAGCTCACCGGGACAGGTCGACACCGGGGAGCTGTTTTTT. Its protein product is CASSPGQVDTGELFF. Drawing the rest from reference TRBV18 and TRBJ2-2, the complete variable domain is NAGVMQNPRHLVRRRGQEARLRCSPMKGHSHVYWYRQLPEEGLKFMVYLQKENIIDESGMPKERFSAEFPKEGPSILRIQQVVRGDSAAYFCASSPGQVDTGELFFGEGSRLTVL.

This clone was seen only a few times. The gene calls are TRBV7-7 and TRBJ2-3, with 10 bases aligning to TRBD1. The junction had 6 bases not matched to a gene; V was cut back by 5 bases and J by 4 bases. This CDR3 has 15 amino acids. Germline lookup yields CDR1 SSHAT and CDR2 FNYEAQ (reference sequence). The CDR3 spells CASSPTGGGADTQYF. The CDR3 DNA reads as TGTGCCAGCAGCCCGACAGGGGGCGGGGCAGATACGCAGTATTTT.

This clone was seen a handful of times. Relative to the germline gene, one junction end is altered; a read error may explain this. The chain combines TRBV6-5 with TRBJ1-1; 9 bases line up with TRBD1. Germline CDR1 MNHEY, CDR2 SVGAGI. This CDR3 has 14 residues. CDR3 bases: TGTGCCATCAGTGGTCCGGGACAGGGCTCTGAAGCTTTCTTT. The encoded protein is CAISGPGQGSEAFF.

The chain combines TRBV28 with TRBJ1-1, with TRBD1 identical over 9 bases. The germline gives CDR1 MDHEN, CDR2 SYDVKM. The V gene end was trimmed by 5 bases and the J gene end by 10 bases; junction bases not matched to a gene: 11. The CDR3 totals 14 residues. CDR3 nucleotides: TGTGCCAGCAGTCGAGACAGGGGGAGATATGGAGCTTTCTTT. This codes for CASSRDRGRYGAFF.

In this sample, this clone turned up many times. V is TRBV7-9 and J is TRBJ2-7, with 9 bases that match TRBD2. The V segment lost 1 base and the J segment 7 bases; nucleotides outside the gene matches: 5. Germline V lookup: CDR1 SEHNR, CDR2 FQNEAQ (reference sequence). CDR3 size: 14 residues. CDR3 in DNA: TGTGCCAGCAGCTTAGGCGCGGGAGGGCGGGAGCAGTACTTC. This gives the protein CASSLGAGGREQYF.

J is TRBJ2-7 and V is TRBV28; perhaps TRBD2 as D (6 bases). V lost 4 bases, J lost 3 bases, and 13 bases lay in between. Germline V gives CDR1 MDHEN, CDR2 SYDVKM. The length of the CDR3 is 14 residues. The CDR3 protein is CASSYGGFSYEQYF. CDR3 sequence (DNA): TGTGCCAGCAGTTACGGGGGTTTTAGCTACGAGCAGTACTTC.